These T cell receptor beta chains were read from a single sample in a study of PD-1 blockade in mismatch repair-deficient tumors. Produced via immunoSEQ multiplex PCR; TCRdb's table is partial and in-frame only. The table lists approximately 110,000 clones, 60% to 85% of them singletons. This sample comprised peripheral blood, obtained about 13 months after starting pembrolizumab. These receptors were obtained from an adult with mismatch repair-deficient cancer. CDR3s leave out the opening cysteine and the closing phenylalanine or tryptophan. Only part of the rows carry a size: once, few, many, or a class if the clone is expanded.

CDR3: ASSTRGGEGTEAF
size: NA
J: TRBJ1-1
V: TRBV27

CDR3: ASVTQGGNEQF
size: NA
J: TRBJ2-1
V: TRBV7-3

CDR3: ASSPGRSYEQY
size: NA
J: TRBJ2-7
V: TRBV19

CDR3: ASSSGLAGLHQETQY
size: NA
J: TRBJ2-5
V: TRBV5-1

CDR3: ASIGTYHGGQEKLF
size: NA
J: TRBJ1-4
V: TRBV2

CDR3: ASSGPLARGDIQY
size: NA
J: TRBJ2-4
V: TRBV5-8

CDR3: SVRITADTQY
size: NA
J: TRBJ2-3
V: TRBV29-1

CDR3: AGRYTGRPYGYT
size: NA
J: TRBJ1-2
V: TRBV30

CDR3: ATSADRGYGYT
size: NA
J: TRBJ1-2
V: TRBV7-2

CDR3: ARGTTPYEQY
size: once
J: TRBJ2-7
V: TRBV2

CDR3: ASRRDRELYGYT
size: NA
J: TRBJ1-2
V: TRBV7-2

CDR3: ASSHSGGSEGYEQY
size: NA
J: TRBJ2-7
V: TRBV4-2

CDR3: ASSLSLGYEQY
size: many
J: TRBJ2-7
V: TRBV27

CDR3: AWDGGSGGYT
size: NA
J: TRBJ1-2
V: TRBV30

CDR3: ASTRQGAEEQY
size: NA
J: TRBJ2-7
V: TRBV5-4

CDR3: ASSLALKRLEYTEAF
size: NA
J: TRBJ1-1
V: TRBV7-9

CDR3: ASSPGRAANEKLF
size: NA
J: TRBJ1-4
V: TRBV18

CDR3: ASSPTAQSTDTQY
size: NA
J: TRBJ2-3
V: TRBV5-4

CDR3: AISGSQGDYGYT
size: NA
J: TRBJ1-2
V: TRBV10-3

CDR3: ASSSTGTVGSGYT
size: once
J: TRBJ1-2
V: TRBV5-1

CDR3: ASSDGGLAGRVVDEQF
size: few
J: TRBJ2-1
V: TRBV10-1

CDR3: ASSPGGAANTGELF
size: NA
J: TRBJ2-2
V: TRBV7-9

CDR3: ASSLGGLAGLNEQF
size: NA
J: TRBJ2-1
V: TRBV5-4

CDR3: ATSRGETSGASTDTQY
size: NA
J: TRBJ2-3
V: TRBV15

CDR3: SVGVPGWGGYT
size: few
J: TRBJ1-2
V: TRBV29-1

CDR3: ASSASGSGTDTQY
size: NA
J: TRBJ2-3
V: TRBV9

CDR3: ASSEAQRGPYEQY
size: NA
J: TRBJ2-7
V: TRBV10-2

CDR3: SHDGGRGDEQF
size: NA
J: TRBJ2-1
V: TRBV29-1

CDR3: ASSPLQGWQETQY
size: NA
J: TRBJ2-5
V: TRBV27

CDR3: ASSSNVGVRSYEQY
size: NA
J: TRBJ2-7
V: TRBV7-2

CDR3: ASSQNPPYGGLAKNIQY
size: NA
J: TRBJ2-4
V: TRBV4-3

CDR3: ASKGQPGTEAF
size: NA
J: TRBJ1-1
V: TRBV5-1

CDR3: ASSPGSVGAKNIQY
size: few
J: TRBJ2-4
V: TRBV14

CDR3: AWSVSRTSRIGELF
size: NA
J: TRBJ2-2
V: TRBV30

CDR3: ASSLRDLEAF
size: NA
J: TRBJ1-1
V: TRBV7-3

CDR3: ASSEGGSTDTQY
size: NA
J: TRBJ2-3
V: TRBV28

CDR3: ASSLDWDGYEQY
size: once
J: TRBJ2-7
V: TRBV11-2

CDR3: ASSLPLAGMYNEQF
size: NA
J: TRBJ2-1
V: TRBV5-1

CDR3: ASRQENTGELF
size: NA
J: TRBJ2-2
V: TRBV11-3

CDR3: ASSVDEGSYNEQF
size: once
J: TRBJ2-1
V: TRBV9

CDR3: ASSFDTDTQY
size: once
J: TRBJ2-3
V: TRBV5-4

CDR3: ASIRLGGQETQY
size: NA
J: TRBJ2-5
V: TRBV7-9

CDR3: ASSDYTGTRRNEQF
size: NA
J: TRBJ2-1
V: TRBV10-2

CDR3: ASSRTLTDRPYEQY
size: NA
J: TRBJ2-7
V: TRBV4-1

CDR3: ASSSTGTGNTIY
size: NA
J: TRBJ1-3
V: TRBV7-2

CDR3: ASSQENRASYEQY
size: NA
J: TRBJ2-7
V: TRBV14

CDR3: ASSANLEGYT
size: NA
J: TRBJ1-2
V: TRBV25-1

CDR3: ASSLGEASPGYT
size: NA
J: TRBJ1-2
V: TRBV5-1

CDR3: ASSPGAGANTEAF
size: NA
J: TRBJ1-1
V: TRBV7-3

CDR3: ASSSLEGRSYNEQF
size: NA
J: TRBJ2-1
V: TRBV7-9